The entry that follows covers one TCR beta chain sequence. The sample comes from a study of cytomegalovirus exposure and HLA in healthy donors. Study-wide background: Approximately 190 million T cells yielded roughly 100 million unique TCR beta sequences, as an earlier analysis found.

PCR primers comprised 60 Vbeta and 13 Jbeta primers. Repertoires were generated with immunoSEQ multiplex PCR, while TCRdb's copy carries only in-frame clones and drops some. Here the sample table reports fewer than 40,000 clones. V was trimmed by 5 bases and J by 5 bases, leaving 7 bases between them. From germline, CDR1 is SQVTM and CDR2 ANQGSEA. The CDR3 contains 10 residues. Nominally healthy donors provided the samples, though records likely missed some immune exposures. This chain links TRBV29-1 with TRBJ2-7; D ambiguous. The TCR originated in a woman in her thirties or forties in good health and CMV-seropositive. Sequencing used PBMCs. The CDR3 here is CSVRVDEQYF. DNA for the CDR3: TGCAGCGTTCGAGTGGACGAGCAGTACTTC.